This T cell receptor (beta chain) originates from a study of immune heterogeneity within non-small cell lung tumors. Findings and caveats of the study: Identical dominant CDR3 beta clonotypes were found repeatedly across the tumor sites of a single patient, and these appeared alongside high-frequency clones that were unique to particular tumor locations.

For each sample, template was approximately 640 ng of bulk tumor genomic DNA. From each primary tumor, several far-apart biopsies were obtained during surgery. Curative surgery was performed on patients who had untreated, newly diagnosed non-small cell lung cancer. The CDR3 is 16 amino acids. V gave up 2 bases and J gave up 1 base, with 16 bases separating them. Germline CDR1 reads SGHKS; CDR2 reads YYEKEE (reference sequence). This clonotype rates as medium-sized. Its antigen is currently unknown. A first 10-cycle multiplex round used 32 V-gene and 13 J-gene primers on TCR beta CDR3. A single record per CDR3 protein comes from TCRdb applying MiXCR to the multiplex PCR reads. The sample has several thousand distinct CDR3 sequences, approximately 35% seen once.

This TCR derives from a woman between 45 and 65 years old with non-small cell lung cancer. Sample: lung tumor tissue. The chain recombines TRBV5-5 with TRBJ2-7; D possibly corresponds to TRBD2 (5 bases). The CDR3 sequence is CASSLLPAPGSYEQYF. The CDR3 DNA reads TGTGCCAGCAGCTTACTACCGGCCCCGGGGTCCTACGAGCAGTACTTC.